The present TCR beta chain was sequenced within a study of blood T cell repertoires in COVID-19. Background on the study: Italy, Spain and the United States were the sources of the convalescent and acute COVID-19 samples. The analysed material was cDNA or gDNA that came from T cells, B-cell-depleted T cells, or PBMCs.

Germline V gene data show CDR1 as ENHRY and CDR2 as SYGVKD. Deletions cut 5 bases from V and 4 bases from J, with 12 bases between. The CDR3 is 14 residues long. Original analysis: Counts of nucleated cells, estimated from reference gene primer amplification, were obtained. The assay was immunoSEQ multiplex PCR, and TCRdb's table has in-frame clones only and misses some. V and J calls and clone size are as listed in that table; D and trimming were resolved from the DNA. The sample consists of 100,000 or so clones, over 70% of them appearing once. Sequencing was carried out using peripheral blood. This clonotype was sampled from a man aged 60 to 75 with acute or convalescent COVID-19. J is TRBJ1-5 and V is TRBV10-3; weak D call: TRBD1 (6 bases). The CDR3 bases are TGTGCCATCAGTCCGACAGGTTCAAATCAGCCCCAGCATTTT. The encoded protein is CAISPTGSNQPQHF.